The 19 T cell receptor beta chains below were found in one sample sequenced in a study of blood T cells in healthy people across ages. Primers used in a second PCR of roughly 6 to 11 cycles were a sample-barcoded 5' primer and a J-beta primer mix. TCRdb called the 5' RACE reads again in MiXCR, with one record for every CDR3 protein. The sample comprises around 280,000 distinct CDR3 sequences, roughly 26% of which are singletons, and over 25% rests with the top ten. Sample: blood. Every receptor here comes from a woman aged 65 to 85 in good health.

This clonotype occurred a few times. CDR3 sequence reads: CAGGRRGNEQFF. The CDR3 coding sequence is TGTGCCGGCGGTAGGAGAGGCAATGAGCAGTTCTTC. This sequence joins TRBV28 and TRBJ2-1, with D uncertain. Germline lookup yields CDR1 MDHEN and CDR2 SYDVKM. The CDR3 runs 12 residues. Trimming stripped 11 bases from V and 6 bases from J, with 14 bases between.

In this sample, this clonotype turned up a few times. The chain couples TRBV6-2 or TRBV6-3 to TRBJ2-3, with 7 bases identical to TRBD2. The CDR3 has 15 residues. Germline CDR1 and CDR2: MNHEY and SVGEGT. The V segment lost 2 bases and the J segment 2 bases; nucleotides outside the gene matches: 4. The CDR3 sequence is CASSYERGPTDTQYF. In nucleotides, the CDR3 is TGTGCCAGCAGTTACGAGCGGGGCCCCACAGATACGCAGTATTTT.

The chain has TRBV28 and TRBJ1-4; no clear D gene. Germline V lookup: CDR1 MDHEN, CDR2 SYDVKM. The CDR3 runs to 12 residues. Trimming stripped 6 bases from V and 10 bases from J, with 12 bases between. DNA for the CDR3: TGTGCCAGCAGCCCTTTTGCCGGAAAACTGTTTTTT. Its translation is CASSPFAGKLFF.

The V call is TRBV28, the J call TRBJ2-3, with D unresolved. The CDR3 is 15 residues long. CDR1 and CDR2 from the germline V gene are MDHEN and SYDVKM. Trimming pared 4 bases from V and 3 bases from J, leaving 14 bases between. The CDR3 is CASSSPGWGTDTQYF. The DNA of the CDR3 is TGTGCCAGCAGTTCTCCCGGTTGGGGAACAGATACGCAGTATTTT.

This clonotype has ten or more counts. The chain carries TRBV6-6 and TRBJ2-7; TRBD1 agrees at 8 bases. The ends lost 6 bases at V and 0 bases at J; junction bases unmatched: 7. The CDR3 has 15 amino acids. Germline V lookup: CDR1 MNHNY, CDR2 SVGAGI (reference sequence). CDR3 bases: TGTGCCAGCAGAGACCGACAGGGGATCTCCTACGAGCAGTACTTC. It is translated as CASRDRQGISYEQYF.

V and J are TRBV12-3 or TRBV12-4 and TRBJ1-2; the D gene is possibly TRBD1 (6 bases). The ends were cut back, 6 bases at V and 4 bases at J, with 15 bases in the middle. The CDR3 loop spans 14 amino acids. The CDR3 DNA reads TGTGCCAGCAGAACTAACCGGGACACCTATGGCTACACCTTC. Protein sequence: CASRTNRDTYGYTF.

This clonotype was counted only a few times. V and J are TRBV29-1 and TRBJ1-2; D gene unclear. The CDR3 contains 12 residues. V was trimmed by 4 bases and J by 0 bases, leaving 6 bases between them. The germline V gene encodes CDR1 SQVTM and CDR2 ANQGSEA. The CDR3 is CSVASTNYGYTF. CDR3 DNA: TGCAGCGTTGCAAGTACTAACTATGGCTACACCTTC.

This clonotype was seen more than once but under ten times. This chain connects TRBV5-1 to TRBJ2-3; D gene uncertain. The CDR3 has 14 residues. Germline loops: CDR1 SGHRS, CDR2 YFSETQ. Deletions cut 4 bases from V and 2 bases from J, with 11 bases between. The CDR3 DNA sequence: TGCGCCAGCAGCACACCCGACTCCACAGATACGCAGTATTTT. This translates into CASSTPDSTDTQYF.

This clonotype was picked up a small number of times. The chain has TRBV28 and TRBJ1-2; possible D gene TRBD1, 5 bases. The germline V gene encodes CDR1 MDHEN and CDR2 SYDVKM. Trimming removed 2 bases from V and 2 bases from J, with 9 bases in between. This CDR3 spans 14 amino acids. CDR3 residues: CASSLDTGNYGYTF. The CDR3 DNA is TGTGCCAGCAGTTTAGATACAGGCAACTATGGCTACACCTTC.

This chain links TRBV12-3 or TRBV12-4 with TRBJ2-1; 8 bases match TRBD2. Losses at the gene ends were 2 bases for V and 0 bases for J; bases not matched to a gene: 6. CDR3 size: 17 residues. CDR3 loop: CASSLMSGGSSYNEQFF. CDR3 bases: TGTGCCAGCAGTTTAATGTCGGGAGGGAGCTCCTACAATGAGCAGTTCTTC.

The chain is built from TRBV28 and TRBJ2-6, with TRBD1 matching over 7 bases. Germline V gene data show CDR1 as MDHEN and CDR2 as SYDVKM. This CDR3 contains 20 residues. The junction had 16 bases not matched to a gene; V was cut back by 5 bases and J by 0 bases. CDR3 DNA sequence: TGTGCCAGCAGTCTCCACGCCCGACAGGGTAACCCCTCTGGGGCCAACGTCCTGACTTTC. Protein product: CASSLHARQGNPSGANVLTF.

This chain links TRBV28 with TRBJ1-3; weak D call: TRBD1 (5 bases). This CDR3 is built from 17 residues. The ends were cut back, 7 bases at V and 3 bases at J, with 22 bases in the middle. Germline V CDR1 and CDR2: MDHEN, SYDVKM. DNA for the CDR3: TGTGCCAGCAAGGGTTCGTCAGGGATACGGGATGGAAACACCATATATTTT. Amino acid sequence: CASKGSSGIRDGNTIYF. Supplemented by reference TRBV28 and TRBJ1-3, the full variable domain reads DVKVTQSSRYLVKRTGEKVFLECVQDMDHENMFWYRQDPGLGLRLIYFSYDVKMKEKGDIPEGYSVSREKKERFSLILESASTNQTSMYLCASKGSSGIRDGNTIYFGEGSWLTVV.

V is TRBV5-5 and J is TRBJ1-3; no clear D gene. Trimming stripped 1 base from V and 0 bases from J, with 8 bases between. The CDR3 length is 15 residues. From germline, CDR1 is SGHKS and CDR2 YYEKEE (reference sequence). This CDR3 reads CASSLRADSGNTIYF. Written as DNA, the CDR3 is TGTGCCAGCAGCTTGAGGGCAGACTCTGGAAACACCATATATTTT.

This clonotype appeared a few times. CDR3 nucleotides: TGTGCCAGCAGCCCTAGCGGGGAAGAGACCCAGTACTTC. Protein: CASSPSGEETQYF. The gene calls are TRBV7-3 and TRBJ2-5; 9 bases line up with TRBD2. The CDR3 totals 13 residues. CDR1 and CDR2 (germline): SGHTA, FQGTGA. J was trimmed by 3 bases and V by 5 bases; bases with no gene match: 1.

This clonotype was detected many times. The chain joins TRBV29-1 to TRBJ2-5; 13 positions match TRBD2. V was pared by 6 bases and J by 3 bases, with 7 bases of the junction left unmatched. The CDR3 is 15 amino acids. Per germline, CDR1 SQVTM and CDR2 ANQGSEA. The CDR3 nucleotides are TGCAGCGTAACTAGCGGGAGGGCCCAGGAAGAGACCCAGTACTTC. As protein: CSVTSGRAQEETQYF.

The chain links TRBV9 to TRBJ2-3; no definite D call. The CDR3 contains 14 residues. V was shortened by 0 bases and J by 5 bases, with 10 bases between the two germline ends. Germline V lookup: CDR1 SGDLS, CDR2 YYNGEE. The CDR3 region is CASSVVTGRDTQYF. The CDR3 nucleotides are TGTGCCAGCAGCGTAGTTACTGGAAGAGATACGCAGTATTTT.

This clonotype was detected a few times. This may come from a read error, since a much larger clone is one base off. CDR3 DNA: TGCGCCAGCAGCCAAGATCCAAGGGATACGCGGTATTTT. It translates to CASSQDPRDTRYF. The chain carries TRBV4-1 and TRBJ2-3; D is unclear. The CDR3 is made up of 13 amino acids. The germline gives CDR1 MGHRA, CDR2 YSYEKL.

This clonotype appeared a few times. The chain joins TRBV9 to TRBJ2-5; D may correspond to TRBD1 or TRBD2 (5 bases each). The CDR3 is made up of 16 amino acids. The V end lost 3 bases, the J end lost 3 bases, and 18 bases lay between the germline ends. Looked up from germline, CDR1 is SGDLS and CDR2 is YYNGEE. The CDR3 reads CASSAKVVRGEETQYF. CDR3 sequence (DNA): TGTGCCAGCAGCGCCAAGGTTGTAAGGGGAGAAGAGACCCAGTACTTC.

The CDR3 nucleotides are TGTGCCAGCAGCCGGACCCGGAACTATGGCTACACCTTC. Its protein product is CASSRTRNYGYTF. This rearrangement joins TRBV14 to TRBJ1-2; no clear D. The germline V gene has CDR1 SGHDN and CDR2 FVKESK. Trimming left V 4 bases short and J 2 bases short, with 8 bases between. This CDR3 comprises 13 residues. Complete variable domain (other parts from reference TRBV14 and TRBJ1-2): EAGVTQFPSHSVIEKGQTVTLRCDPISGHDNLYWYRRVMGKEIKFLLHFVKESKQDESGMPNNRFLAERTGGTYSTLKVQPAELEDSGVYFCASSRTRNYGYTFGSGTRLTVV.